This T cell receptor (beta chain) was documented in a study of T cell responses to AZD1222 COVID-19 vaccine. General study findings and limits: Reports say nearly half of spike-specific TCRs go after unmutated variant regions. Sampling captured repertoires only after the peak T cell response. An increase in Spike-specific TCR breadth and depth was observed after two AZD1222 doses.

Libraries were prepared by immunoSEQ multiplex PCR; TCRdb keeps only in-frame clonotypes and omits some of them. This sample has 100,000 to 150,000 clones, with about 89% found just once. Of note for this clone: Its specificity is unknown.

The sequence derives from an adult in good health. The source was peripheral blood, collected on day 0 of MenACWY control vaccination.

The DNA of the CDR3 is TGTGCCAGCAGCTTGCTTCAGGACTCCTACGAGCAGTACTTC. Its protein is CASSLLQDSYEQYF. The chain combines TRBV7-9 with TRBJ2-7; D not resolved. Germline V lookup: CDR1 SEHNR, CDR2 FQNEAQ (reference sequence). With 3 bases removed from V and 0 bases from J, the gap between germline ends came to 9 bases. This CDR3 region has 14 residues.